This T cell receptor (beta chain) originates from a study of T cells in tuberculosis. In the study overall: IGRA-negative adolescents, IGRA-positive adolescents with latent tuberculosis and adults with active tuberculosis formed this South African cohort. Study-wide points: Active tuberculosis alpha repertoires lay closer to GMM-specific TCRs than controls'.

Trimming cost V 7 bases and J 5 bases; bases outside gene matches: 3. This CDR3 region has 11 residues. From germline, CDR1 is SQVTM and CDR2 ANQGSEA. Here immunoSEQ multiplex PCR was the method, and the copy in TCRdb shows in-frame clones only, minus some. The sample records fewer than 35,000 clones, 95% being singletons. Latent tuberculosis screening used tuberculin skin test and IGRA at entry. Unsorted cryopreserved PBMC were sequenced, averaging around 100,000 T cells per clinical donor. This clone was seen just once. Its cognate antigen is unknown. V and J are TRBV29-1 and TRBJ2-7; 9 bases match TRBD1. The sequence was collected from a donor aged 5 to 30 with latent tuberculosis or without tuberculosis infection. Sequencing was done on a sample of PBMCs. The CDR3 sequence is CSGTGGHEQYF. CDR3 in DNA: TGCAGCGGTACAGGGGGCCACGAGCAGTACTTC.